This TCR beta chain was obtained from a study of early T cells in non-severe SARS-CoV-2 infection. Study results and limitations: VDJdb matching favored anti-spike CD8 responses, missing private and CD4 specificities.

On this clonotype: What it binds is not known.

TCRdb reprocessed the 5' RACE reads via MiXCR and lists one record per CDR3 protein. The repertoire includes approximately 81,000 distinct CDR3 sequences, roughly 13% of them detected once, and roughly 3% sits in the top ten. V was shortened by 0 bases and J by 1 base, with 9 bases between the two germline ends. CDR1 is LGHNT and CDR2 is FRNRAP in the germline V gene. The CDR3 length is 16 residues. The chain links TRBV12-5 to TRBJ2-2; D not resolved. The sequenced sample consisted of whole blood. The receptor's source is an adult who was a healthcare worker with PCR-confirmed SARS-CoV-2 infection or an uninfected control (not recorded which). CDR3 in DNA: TGTGCTAGTGGTTTGGTAATGAGCGAGAACACCGGGGAGCTGTTTTTT. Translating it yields CASGLVMSENTGELFF.